The sample holds a few counts of the clone carrying this TCR beta chain. The record originates from a study of blood T cell repertoires in COVID-19. In the study overall: From T cells, B-cell-depleted T cells, or PBMCs came the material, which was cDNA or gDNA.

Enrollees, about 18 to 95 years old, lived in around 23 US areas. The germline V gene has CDR1 MGHRA and CDR2 YSYEKL. The CDR3 totals 14 residues. V lost 1 base to trimming and J lost 6 bases; unmatched junction nucleotides: 5. Sequenced by immunoSEQ multiplex PCR; TCRdb stores in-frame clones only, minus some. Altogether roughly 300,000 clones are present, under 90% being singletons, with the ten largest covering less than 4.5%. This TCR came from a man aged 25 to 45 who had recovered from COVID-19. The J gene is TRBJ1-2, the V gene TRBV4-1; 7 bases agree with TRBD1. The specimen sequenced was PBMCs or T cells enriched from blood (not recorded which). The DNA for the CDR3 is TGCGCCAGCAGCCAAGGGGACAGCACAGATGGCTACACCTTC. The encoded protein is CASSQGDSTDGYTF.